The 32 T cell receptor beta chains below come from one sample, sequenced in a study of blood T cell repertoires in COVID-19. The repertoire was sequenced with immunoSEQ multiplex PCR; TCRdb's copy has only in-frame clones and lacks some. Here the sample spans 57,000 or so clones, roughly 86% being singletons. Sample: peripheral blood. The receptors were sampled from a woman aged 45-65 years with active or convalescent COVID-19.

The chain carries TRBV5-1 and TRBJ1-1; no firm D call. With 2 bases removed from V and 4 bases from J, the gap between germline ends came to 12 bases. The CDR3 has 14 amino acids. Per germline, CDR1 SGHRS and CDR2 YFSETQ. CDR3 nucleotide sequence: TGCGCCAGCAGCTTTGAGGGAGCGGGCACTGAAGCTTTCTTT. Protein: CASSFEGAGTEAFF.

This chain uses TRBV5-1 with TRBJ2-7, with 8 nucleotides matching TRBD1. Germline loops: CDR1 SGHRS, CDR2 YFSETQ. The CDR3 is made up of 15 amino acids. The V and J ends lost 0 bases and 0 bases, in that order; junction bases with no gene match: 2. This CDR3 reads CASSLEGQASYEQYF. The DNA of the CDR3 is TGCGCCAGCAGCTTGGAGGGACAGGCCTCCTACGAGCAGTACTTC. Full variable domain (remainder filled in from reference TRBV5-1 and TRBJ2-7): KAGVTQTPRYLIKTRGQQVTLSCSPISGHRSVSWYQQTPGQGLQFLFEYFSETQRNKGNFPGRFSGRQFSNSRSEMNVSTLELGDSALYLCASSLEGQASYEQYFGPGTRLTVT.

The V call is TRBV7-8, the J call TRBJ1-2; TRBD1 aligns across 9 bases. With 8 bases clipped from V and 7 bases from J, the junction kept 8 bases outside the gene matches. There are 13 residues in the CDR3. Germline CDR1 reads SGHVS; CDR2 reads FQNEAQ. CDR3 residues: CASGTQGATGYTF. In nucleotides, the CDR3 is TGTGCCAGCGGAACACAGGGGGCTACTGGCTACACCTTC.

The chain joins TRBV5-1 to TRBJ1-5; 7 bases map to TRBD1. This CDR3 comprises 16 residues. The V segment lost 4 bases and the J segment 0 bases; nucleotides outside the gene matches: 7. Germline V CDR1 and CDR2: SGHRS, YFSETQ. The DNA for the CDR3 is TGCGCCAGCAGCCTCCCGGGACAGCCTAGCAATCAGCCCCAGCATTTT. This gives the protein CASSLPGQPSNQPQHF.

The chain employs TRBV5-4 and TRBJ2-1; TRBD2 matches at 8 bases. Germline V lookup: CDR1 SGHNT, CDR2 YYREEE (reference sequence). Trimming took 0 bases from V and 4 from J; bases not matched to a gene: 3. CDR3 length: 15 amino acids. CDR3 DNA: TGTGCCAGCAGCTTGGGAGCGGGAGAATACAATGAGCAGTTCTTC. Translation: CASSLGAGEYNEQFF.

The rearrangement joins TRBV25-1 to TRBJ1-1, with D possibly TRBD1 on 6 matching bases. CDR3 size: 13 residues. Trimming shortened V by 5 bases and J by 5 bases, and 12 bases separated the two germline ends. Germline-derived CDR1 and CDR2 are MGHDK and SYGVNS. The CDR3, as DNA: TGTGCCAGCAGTTGGGGGGGCCGTACTGAAGCTTTCTTT. This codes for CASSWGGRTEAFF.

V usage is TRBV5-1 and J usage is TRBJ1-1; 7 bases agree with TRBD1. This CDR3 has 13 amino acids. Looked up from germline, CDR1 is SGHRS and CDR2 is YFSETQ. CDR3 residues: CATGTEYGGEAFF. CDR3 in DNA: TGCGCGACCGGGACAGAATATGGCGGTGAAGCTTTCTTT.

This rearrangement joins TRBV6-2 or TRBV6-3 to TRBJ1-1, with D unclear. Germline CDR1 is MNHEY and CDR2 is SVGEGT. V lost 2 bases and J lost 5, with 18 bases in between. The CDR3 consists of 16 residues. The chain's CDR3 is CASSYTPGWGRTEAFF. DNA for the CDR3: TGTGCCAGCAGTTACACCCCGGGGTGGGGTAGGACTGAAGCTTTCTTT.

This clone has a single count. The gene calls are TRBV24-1 and TRBJ2-2; 7 bases fit TRBD1. Unmatched junction bases numbered 6, after V lost 10 bases and J lost 2 bases. The length of the CDR3 is 14 residues. Germline V lookup: CDR1 KGHDR, CDR2 SFDVKD. CDR3 in amino acids: CATGDRDNTGELFF. The CDR3 bases are TGTGCCACGGGTGACAGGGATAACACCGGGGAGCTGTTTTTT.

CDR3 sequence: CASSLTGTGDNSPLHF. The CDR3 DNA follows: TGTGCCAGCAGCCTTACTGGGACAGGAGACAATTCACCCCTCCACTTT. V and J are TRBV9 and TRBJ1-6; TRBD1 aligns across 8 bases. The J segment lost 7 bases and the V segment lost 4 bases, leaving 10 bases of the junction unmatched. The CDR3 covers 16 residues. From germline, CDR1 is SGDLS and CDR2 YYNGEE. Combining the CDR3 with reference TRBV9 and TRBJ1-6 gives the whole variable domain DSGVTQTPKHLITATGQRVTLRCSPRSGDLSVYWYQQSLDQGLQFLIQYYNGEERAKGNILERFSAQQFPDLHSELNLSSLELGDSALYFCASSLTGTGDNSPLHFGNGTRLTVT.

This CDR3 is CASSDGYEGYGYTF. The CDR3 DNA reads as TGTGCCAGCAGTGATGGGTACGAGGGCTATGGCTACACCTTC. The chain recombines TRBV2 with TRBJ1-2; no reliable D call. The germline V gene encodes CDR1 SNHLY and CDR2 FYNNEI. There are 14 residues in the CDR3. Trimming pared 3 bases from V and 4 bases from J, leaving 12 bases between.

V is TRBV7-3 and J is TRBJ1-2; 7 bases line up with TRBD1. Losses at the gene ends were 5 bases for V and 4 bases for J; bases not matched to a gene: 7. The CDR3 is made up of 14 amino acids. The germline V gene has CDR1 SGHTA and CDR2 FQGTGA. The CDR3: CASSATGAAYGYTF. In DNA form, the CDR3 reads TGTGCCAGCAGCGCTACAGGGGCGGCCTATGGCTACACCTTC.

The genes are TRBV27 and TRBJ2-7; TRBD1 matches 8 bases. The germline V gene encodes CDR1 MNHEY and CDR2 SMNVEV (reference sequence). The CDR3 length is 14 residues. V dropped 8 bases and J dropped 1; count of bases not matched to a gene: 7. The CDR3: CASGPTGVSYEQYF. For the CDR3, the DNA is TGTGCCAGCGGACCGACAGGGGTTTCCTACGAGCAGTACTTC.

The chain combines TRBV6-5 with TRBJ2-5; D unclear. Germline CDR1 is MNHEY and CDR2 is SVGAGI. Trimming left V 0 bases short and J 4 bases short, with 6 bases between. CDR3 length: 13 residues. The chain's CDR3 is CASSYSLGETQYF. The CDR3 DNA reads TGTGCCAGCAGTTACTCGCTCGGAGAGACCCAGTACTTC.

Only a few counts were recorded for this clone. The chain is built from TRBV3-1 (or the pseudogene TRBV3-2) and TRBJ1-2; 7 positions agree with TRBD1. J gave up 6 bases and V 1 base, and 2 bases lay outside the gene matches. The germline V gene has CDR1 LGHDT and CDR2 YNNKEL (reference sequence). The CDR3 length is 13 residues. In nucleotides, the CDR3 is TGTGCCAGCAGCCAAGCAGGGACAGATGGCTACACCTTC. This gives the protein CASSQAGTDGYTF.

The chain combines TRBV12-3 or TRBV12-4 with TRBJ1-4; D is perhaps TRBD1 (5 bases). The CDR3 runs 13 residues. Trimming removed 3 bases at V and 10 bases at J, with 12 bases between. Here the CDR3 DNA reads TGTGCCAGCAGTTTTTCATCGGGGGGAAAACTGTTTTTT. Translating it yields CASSFSSGGKLFF.

This chain connects TRBV7-2 to TRBJ2-7; no clear D. The CDR3 covers 14 residues. Per germline, CDR1 SGHTA and CDR2 FQGNSA. Trimming pared 1 base from V and 5 bases from J, leaving 12 bases between. CDR3 residues: CASSLERQVHEQYF. In DNA form, the CDR3 reads TGTGCCAGCAGCTTAGAAAGGCAGGTCCACGAGCAGTACTTC. The full variable domain, its missing parts supplied by reference TRBV7-2 and TRBJ2-7, is GAGVSQSPSNKVTEKGKDVELRCDPISGHTALYWYRQSLGQGLEFLIYFQGNSAPDKSGLPSDRFSAERTGGSVSTLTIQRTQQEDSAVYLCASSLERQVHEQYFGPGTRLTVT.

The J gene is TRBJ2-3, the V gene TRBV5-1, with D possibly being TRBD2 (6 bases). This CDR3 contains 14 residues. The V gene's germline CDR1 is SGHRS and CDR2 YFSETQ. V was shortened by 5 bases and J by 0 bases, with 10 bases between the two germline ends. The CDR3 loop is CASSRGTSTDTQYF. The CDR3 region has the DNA TGCGCCAGCAGTCGGGGGACTAGCACAGATACGCAGTATTTT. Together with reference TRBV5-1 and TRBJ2-3, the CDR3 gives the full variable domain: KAGVTQTPRYLIKTRGQQVTLSCSPISGHRSVSWYQQTPGQGLQFLFEYFSETQRNKGNFPGRFSGRQFSNSRSEMNVSTLELGDSALYLCASSRGTSTDTQYFGPGTRLTVL.

V is TRBV5-1 and J is TRBJ1-4, with TRBD1 matching 7 bases. The CDR3 consists of 15 residues. CDR1 and CDR2 from the germline V gene are SGHRS and YFSETQ. The V segment lost 6 bases and the J segment 2 bases; nucleotides outside the gene matches: 7. The CDR3 spells CASTGGGLTNEKLFF. The CDR3 DNA reads TGCGCCAGCACGGGAGGGGGCCTCACTAATGAAAAACTGTTTTTT.

V usage is TRBV3-1 (or the pseudogene TRBV3-2) and J usage is TRBJ1-1; D possibly corresponds to TRBD1 (6 bases). V was cut by 0 bases and J by 9 bases, with 14 bases left in between. The CDR3 loop spans 14 amino acids. The germline gives CDR1 LGHDT, CDR2 YNNKEL (reference sequence). The chain's CDR3 is CASSQEWTVHKAFF. In DNA form, the CDR3 reads TGTGCCAGCAGCCAAGAATGGACAGTCCACAAAGCTTTCTTT.

This chain joins TRBV6-5 and TRBJ2-1; 8 bases match TRBD2. V trimming: 4 bases; J trimming: 3 bases; junction bases outside the gene matches: 8. CDR1 is MNHEY, CDR2 SVGAGI, per germline. This CDR3 is 16 amino acids long. CDR3 protein: CASSSISGISYNEQFF. CDR3 DNA sequence: TGTGCCAGCAGTTCCATTAGCGGGATAAGCTACAATGAGCAGTTCTTC.

This clone was picked up one time. V is TRBV19 and J is TRBJ1-3, with D possibly matching TRBD1 (5 bases). V was clipped by 7 bases and J by 2 bases, with 9 bases between them. The CDR3 is 13 amino acids. Germline V CDR1 and CDR2: LNHDA, SQIVND (reference sequence). The CDR3 spells CASTLDTGNTIYF. CDR3 nucleotide sequence: TGTGCCAGTACCCTGGACACTGGAAACACCATATATTTT.

The V gene is TRBV3-1 (or the pseudogene TRBV3-2), the J gene TRBJ2-5; TRBD2 matches at 11 bases. The CDR3 contains 17 residues. From germline, CDR1 is LGHDT and CDR2 YNNKEL (reference sequence). V shed 0 bases and J 7 bases; nucleotides not matched to a gene: 10. CDR3 amino acids: CASSQDLGLAVDGTQYF. The CDR3 DNA sequence: TGTGCCAGCAGCCAAGATCTGGGACTAGCGGTAGACGGGACCCAGTACTTC.

V and J are TRBV28 and TRBJ1-5; D ambiguous. V lost 6 bases and J lost 2, with 17 bases in between. The CDR3 is made up of 16 amino acids. The germline CDR1 and CDR2 sequences are MDHEN and SYDVKM. For the CDR3, the DNA is TGTGCCAGCAGCCCCGTTGTGTATCGCGGCAATCAGCCCCAGCATTTT. As protein: CASSPVVYRGNQPQHF.

The V and J genes are TRBV4-1 and TRBJ2-2; 7 positions agree with TRBD2. Germline V gene lookup returns CDR1 MGHRA and CDR2 YSYEKL. The length of the CDR3 is 16 residues. The ends lost 6 bases at V and 8 bases at J; junction bases unmatched: 15. The CDR3 coding sequence is TGCGCCAGCAGTCCTGGCGGGAGACGAGAGGGGGGGGAGCTGTTTTTT. Its translation is CASSPGGRREGGELFF.

The chain couples TRBV7-9 to TRBJ2-7, with D possibly TRBD2 on 6 matching bases. Deletions cut 5 bases from V and 0 bases from J, with 11 bases between. This CDR3 region has 14 residues. The germline CDR1 and CDR2 sequences are SEHNR and FQNEAQ (reference sequence). The CDR3: CASSPGGTSYEQYF. Here the CDR3 DNA reads TGTGCCAGCAGCCCTGGCGGGACCTCCTACGAGCAGTACTTC.

The chain uses TRBV28 and TRBJ2-3; D might be TRBD1 (6 bases). Germline values: CDR1 MDHEN, CDR2 SYDVKM. This CDR3 contains 15 residues. Trimming shortened V by 8 bases and J by 5 bases, and 20 bases separated the two germline ends. DNA of the CDR3: TGTGCCAGCCATCCCAATAGCGAAGGGGGAGATACGCAGTATTTT. Its translation is CASHPNSEGGDTQYF.

CDR3 residues: CASSDVVGTLLNTEAFF. CDR3 sequence (DNA): TGTGCCAGCAGTGACGTAGTGGGGACATTATTGAACACTGAAGCTTTCTTT. J is TRBJ1-1 and V is TRBV6-1; TRBD1 might be the D (6 bases). V was pared by 3 bases and J by 0 bases, with 17 bases between. Per the germline V gene, CDR1 is MNHNS and CDR2 is SASEGT. CDR3 length: 17 residues.

This clone was recorded a few times. The rearrangement joins TRBV5-1 to TRBJ1-6, with TRBD1 identical over 9 bases. This CDR3 spans 14 amino acids. Germline V gives CDR1 SGHRS, CDR2 YFSETQ. V shed 4 bases and J 7 bases; nucleotides not matched to a gene: 3. The CDR3 reads CASSIGQGNSPLHF. The CDR3 DNA reads as TGCGCCAGCAGCATAGGACAGGGGAATTCACCCCTCCACTTT.

V usage is TRBV19 and J usage is TRBJ2-3, with 9 bases fitting TRBD2. The germline CDR1 and CDR2 sequences are LNHDA and SQIVND (reference sequence). This CDR3 is built from 16 residues. V was pared by 6 bases and J by 0 bases, with 7 bases of the junction left unmatched. The CDR3 spells CASRSSGTSSTDTQYF. For the CDR3, the DNA is TGTGCCAGTAGAAGTAGTGGGACTAGCAGCACAGATACGCAGTATTTT.

This chain connects TRBV5-1 to TRBJ2-7; D not certain. The CDR3 is 16 residues long. Germline V gives CDR1 SGHRS, CDR2 YFSETQ. V was trimmed by 0 bases and J by 4 bases, leaving 17 bases between them. The CDR3: CASSLVVRSAVYEQYF. The CDR3 DNA sequence: TGCGCCAGCAGCTTGGTAGTGCGTTCCGCGGTATACGAGCAGTACTTC.

V is TRBV7-9 and J is TRBJ1-2; possibly TRBD1 for D (5 bases). CDR1 is SEHNR and CDR2 is FQNEAQ in the germline V gene (reference sequence). The ends were cut back, 6 bases at V and 10 bases at J, with 21 bases in the middle. The CDR3 length is 14 residues. This CDR3 reads CASSQSTGLDFYTF. The CDR3, as DNA: TGTGCCAGCAGTCAGAGTACAGGTCTAGATTTCTACACCTTC.